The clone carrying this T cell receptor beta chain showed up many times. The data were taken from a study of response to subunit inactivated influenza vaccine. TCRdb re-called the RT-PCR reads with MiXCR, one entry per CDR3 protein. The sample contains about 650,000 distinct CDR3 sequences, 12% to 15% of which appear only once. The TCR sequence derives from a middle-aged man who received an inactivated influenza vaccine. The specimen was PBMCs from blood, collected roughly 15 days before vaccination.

CDR3 residues: CASSSGTGYYEQYF. The DNA for the CDR3 is TGTGCCAGCAGCTCGGGGACAGGGTATTACGAGCAGTACTTC. This chain joins TRBV7-2 and TRBJ2-7; 9 nucleotides match TRBD1. V trimming: 4 bases; J trimming: 4 bases; junction bases outside the gene matches: 5. CDR1 is SGHTA and CDR2 is FQGNSA in the germline V gene. This CDR3 comprises 14 residues.